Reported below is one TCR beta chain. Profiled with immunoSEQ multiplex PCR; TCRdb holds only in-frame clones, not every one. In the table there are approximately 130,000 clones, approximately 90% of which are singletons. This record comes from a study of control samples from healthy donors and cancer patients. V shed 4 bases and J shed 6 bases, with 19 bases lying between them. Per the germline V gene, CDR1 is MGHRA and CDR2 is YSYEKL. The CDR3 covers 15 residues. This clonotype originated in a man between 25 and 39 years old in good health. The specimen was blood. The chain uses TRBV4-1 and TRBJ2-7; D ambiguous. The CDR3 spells CASSPRLGDYSEQYF. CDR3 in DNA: TGCGCCAGCAGCCCAAGACTTGGCGATTACTCCGAGCAGTACTTC.